The rows below give T cell receptor beta chains drawn from one sample of a study of blood T cell repertoires in COVID-19. Clones were sequenced by immunoSEQ multiplex PCR, and TCRdb holds only the in-frame ones, with some missing. Of some 190,000 clones in the sample, almost 85% are singletons; the top ten hold roughly 5%. The sequencing sample was made of peripheral blood. The source of these receptors is a woman aged 70-85 years with active or convalescent COVID-19. Both conserved end residues are part of each CDR3. Each record gives: CDR3 DNA, CDR3 protein, clone size, J gene, D gene, V gene. D genes are given only for firm matches. Expanded clones are given a class, and other clones once, few, many or no size at all.

DNA: TGTGCCAGCAGTCCGTCTCGGGGGGGTAGGGAAAAACTGTTTTTT; CDR3: CASSPSRGGREKLFF; size: .; J: TRBJ1-4; D: .; V: TRBV6-6
DNA: TGTGCCAGCAGTGATAACAGGGCCGGTGAAAAACTGTTTTTT; CDR3: CASSDNRAGEKLFF; size: .; J: TRBJ1-4; D: .; V: TRBV2
DNA: TGCGCCAGCAGCCAAGATTCGGCTAGCGGGAGCTACGAGCAGTACTTC; CDR3: CASSQDSASGSYEQYF; size: .; J: TRBJ2-7; D: TRBD2; V: TRBV4-1
DNA: TGTGCCAGCAGTCATCCGGGACTAGCGGAAGACACCGGGGAGCTGTTTTTT; CDR3: CASSHPGLAEDTGELFF; size: once; J: TRBJ2-2; D: TRBD2; V: TRBV6-6
DNA: TGTGCTAGTGGATTACAGGGTTTACAAGATACGCAGTATTTT; CDR3: CASGLQGLQDTQYF; size: .; J: TRBJ2-3; D: .; V: TRBV12-5
DNA: TGCAGCGTTGACAGTGGCGGCGGGGAGCTGTTTTTT; CDR3: CSVDSGGGELFF; size: .; J: TRBJ2-2; D: .; V: TRBV29-1
DNA: TGTGCCAGCAGCCAAGCGCGGGCCCCGCCATACAATGAGCAGTTCTTC; CDR3: CASSQARAPPYNEQFF; size: once; J: TRBJ2-1; D: .; V: TRBV4-2
DNA: TGTGCCATCAGTGAGAGGATGGGAAGCGGGAGATCCACAGATACGCAGTATTTT; CDR3: CAISERMGSGRSTDTQYF; size: .; J: TRBJ2-3; D: TRBD2; V: TRBV10-3
DNA: TGTGCCAGCAGCTTGGGAGGAGGAAGGCAGTATTTT; CDR3: CASSLGGGRQYF; size: .; J: TRBJ2-3; D: .; V: TRBV11-1
DNA: TGTGCCAGTAGTATTAAGACCGGGACAGGCTACAATGAGCAGTTCTTC; CDR3: CASSIKTGTGYNEQFF; size: .; J: TRBJ2-1; D: TRBD1; V: TRBV19
DNA: TGTGCCAGCAGTGAGGTAGCGGGAGAGAGGGGTGAGCAGTTCTTC; CDR3: CASSEVAGERGEQFF; size: .; J: TRBJ2-1; D: TRBD2; V: TRBV2
DNA: TGTGCCAGCAGTTCAGGGGGCGAAGGTTCCGGGGAGCTGTTTTTT; CDR3: CASSSGGEGSGELFF; size: .; J: TRBJ2-2; D: TRBD1; V: TRBV28
DNA: TGTGCCAGCAGCCATACAGCCGCCCCGGGGTACGAGCAGTACTTC; CDR3: CASSHTAAPGYEQYF; size: .; J: TRBJ2-7; D: .; V: TRBV9
DNA: TGTGCCAGCAGCGCCATAACAGGTCAGGGTAGCAATCAGCCCCAGCATTTT; CDR3: CASSAITGQGSNQPQHF; size: .; J: TRBJ1-5; D: .; V: TRBV7-9
DNA: TGTGCCAGCAGCAAAAACCGGGACGGGACTTGGGGAGGAGATTGGTCCCCCCCAACCTACGAGCAGTACTTC; CDR3: CASSKNRDGTWGGDWSPPTYEQYF; size: once; J: TRBJ2-7; D: .; V: TRBV21-1
DNA: TGCGCCAGCAGCCAAGCTTTAGCGGGACAGCAGTTCTTC; CDR3: CASSQALAGQQFF; size: .; J: TRBJ2-1; D: TRBD2; V: TRBV4-1
DNA: TGCGCCAGCAGCCTACGAGGCGGGGGGACCGGGGAGCTGTTTTTT; CDR3: CASSLRGGGTGELFF; size: .; J: TRBJ2-2; D: TRBD2; V: TRBV4-1
DNA: TGTGCCAGCAGCCCATACAGGGGGGCGGGGGATACGCAGTATTTT; CDR3: CASSPYRGAGDTQYF; size: .; J: TRBJ2-3; D: TRBD1; V: TRBV7-2
DNA: TGTGCCAGCAGGCGAGGAAATAGCAATCAGCCCCAGCATTTT; CDR3: CASRRGNSNQPQHF; size: few; J: TRBJ1-5; D: .; V: TRBV6-5
DNA: TGTGCCAGCAGCATTGGGACAGGGTATGGCTACACCTTC; CDR3: CASSIGTGYGYTF; size: .; J: TRBJ1-2; D: TRBD1; V: TRBV7-3
DNA: TGTGCCAGCAGCGTAACGGGAGGGCTGCCCTTCCAAGAGACCCAGTACTTC; CDR3: CASSVTGGLPFQETQYF; size: .; J: TRBJ2-5; D: TRBD2; V: TRBV9
DNA: TGTGCCAGCAGTGATGACAGTCTTAGCAATCAGCCCCAGCATTTT; CDR3: CASSDDSLSNQPQHF; size: .; J: TRBJ1-5; D: .; V: TRBV2
DNA: TGTGCCAGCAGAACAGGGACCTACAATGAGCAGTTCTTC; CDR3: CASRTGTYNEQFF; size: .; J: TRBJ2-1; D: .; V: TRBV12-3/TRBV12-4
DNA: TGTGCCAGCAGCTTAGTCTATAGCGGGAGTCCATACGAGCAGTACTTC; CDR3: CASSLVYSGSPYEQYF; size: .; J: TRBJ2-7; D: TRBD2; V: TRBV7-2
DNA: TGTGCCAGCATCCCGAGCGGGAGAATCTCCTACGAGCAGTACTTC; CDR3: CASIPSGRISYEQYF; size: .; J: TRBJ2-7; D: TRBD2; V: TRBV6-2/TRBV6-3
DNA: TGTGCCAGCAGTAGGGGGACTAGCGGGTACGAGCAGTTCTTC; CDR3: CASSRGTSGYEQFF; size: .; J: TRBJ2-1; D: TRBD2; V: TRBV28
DNA: TGTGCCAGCAGTACTCCAGGGGGCCCGTCTGGGGCCAACGTCCTGACTTTC; CDR3: CASSTPGGPSGANVLTF; size: .; J: TRBJ2-6; D: TRBD1; V: TRBV28
DNA: TGTGCCAGCAGTGAGGTCACGGGGGCTGAAGCTTTCTTT; CDR3: CASSEVTGAEAFF; size: .; J: TRBJ1-1; D: .; V: TRBV6-1
DNA: TGTGCCAGCAGCTTAGTCGTTGGGGGAGCGGGAGAGACCCAGTACTTC; CDR3: CASSLVVGGAGETQYF; size: few; J: TRBJ2-5; D: .; V: TRBV11-2
DNA: TGTGCCAGTAGTATAGAGGGGGGAGTGGATACGCAGTATTTT; CDR3: CASSIEGGVDTQYF; size: .; J: TRBJ2-3; D: .; V: TRBV19
DNA: TGTGCCAGCAGCCAAGGTGACAAAGACGATGAGCAGTTCTTC; CDR3: CASSQGDKDDEQFF; size: .; J: TRBJ2-1; D: .; V: TRBV4-2
DNA: TGTGCCAGCAGTTACTCGGGACAGAACCATAATTCACCCCTCCACTTT; CDR3: CASSYSGQNHNSPLHF; size: .; J: TRBJ1-6; D: TRBD1; V: TRBV6-5
DNA: TGTGCCAGCAGTTTAGCCGGGAGTGGCACAGATACGCAGTATTTT; CDR3: CASSLAGSGTDTQYF; size: .; J: TRBJ2-3; D: .; V: TRBV28
DNA: TGCGCCAGCAGCGCCGAGGCGCTTAATCCCGGACAGCGGAGCACTGAAGCTTTCTTT; CDR3: CASSAEALNPGQRSTEAFF; size: .; J: TRBJ1-1; D: .; V: TRBV5-1
DNA: TGTGCCAGCTCACCACCACAGGGAAAGAGCTCTGGAAACACCATATATTTT; CDR3: CASSPPQGKSSGNTIYF; size: .; J: TRBJ1-3; D: .; V: TRBV18
DNA: TGCGCCAGCGGAGATCAAGGCTCTAGGGAGCAGTTCTTC; CDR3: CASGDQGSREQFF; size: .; J: TRBJ2-1; D: .; V: TRBV5-1
DNA: TGTGCCAGTAGTACCTCCCAGGGGACTGAAGCTTTCTTT; CDR3: CASSTSQGTEAFF; size: .; J: TRBJ1-1; D: .; V: TRBV19
DNA: TGTGCCAGCAGCTTGGACCTAAATCAGCCCCAGCATTTT; CDR3: CASSLDLNQPQHF; size: .; J: TRBJ1-5; D: .; V: TRBV5-4